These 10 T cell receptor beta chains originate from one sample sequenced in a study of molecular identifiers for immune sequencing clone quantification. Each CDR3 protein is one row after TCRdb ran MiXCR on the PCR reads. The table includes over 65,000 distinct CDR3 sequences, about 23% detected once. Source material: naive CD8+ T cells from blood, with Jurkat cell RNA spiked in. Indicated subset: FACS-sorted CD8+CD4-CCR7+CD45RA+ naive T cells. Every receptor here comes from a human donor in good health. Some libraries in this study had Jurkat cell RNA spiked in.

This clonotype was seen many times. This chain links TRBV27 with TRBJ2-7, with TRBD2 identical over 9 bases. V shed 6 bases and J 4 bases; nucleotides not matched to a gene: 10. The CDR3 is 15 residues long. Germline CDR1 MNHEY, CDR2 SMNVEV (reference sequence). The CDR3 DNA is TGTGCCAGCAGCCCCCCGACTAGCGGAATTTACGAGCAGTACTTC. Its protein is CASSPPTSGIYEQYF.

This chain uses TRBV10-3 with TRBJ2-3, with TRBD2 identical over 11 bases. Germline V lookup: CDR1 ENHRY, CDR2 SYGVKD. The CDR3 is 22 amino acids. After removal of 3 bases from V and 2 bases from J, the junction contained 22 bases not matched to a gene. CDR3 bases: TGTGCCATCAGTGATCTACCGGGGGCTAGCGGGGGGCTCCTACTTAACACAGATACGCAGTATTTT. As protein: CAISDLPGASGGLLLNTDTQYF.

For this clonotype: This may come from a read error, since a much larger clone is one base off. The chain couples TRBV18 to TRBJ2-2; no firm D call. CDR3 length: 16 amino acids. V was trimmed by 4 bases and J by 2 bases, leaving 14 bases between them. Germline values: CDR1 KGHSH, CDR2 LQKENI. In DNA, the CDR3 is TGTGCCAGCTCACAAGTGGATGGAGTAAACACCGGGGAGCTGTTTTTT. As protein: CASSQVDGVNTGELFF.

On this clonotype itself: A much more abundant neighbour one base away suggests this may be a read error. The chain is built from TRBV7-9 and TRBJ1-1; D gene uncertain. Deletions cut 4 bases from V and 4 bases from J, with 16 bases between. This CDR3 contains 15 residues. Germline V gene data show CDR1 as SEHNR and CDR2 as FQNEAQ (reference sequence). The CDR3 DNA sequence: TGTGCCAGCAGCTCGCCGGACGTGGCGAGCACTGAAGCTTTCTTT. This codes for CASSSPDVASTEAFF.

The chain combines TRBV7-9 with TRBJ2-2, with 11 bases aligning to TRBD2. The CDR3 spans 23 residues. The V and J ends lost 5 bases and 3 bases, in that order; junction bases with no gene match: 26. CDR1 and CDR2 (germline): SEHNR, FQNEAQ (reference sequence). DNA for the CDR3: TGTGCCAGCAGCCTAATTAGCGGGGCCCTACGCCCACTAGCGGGAGATGACACCGGGGAGCTGTTTTTT. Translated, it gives CASSLISGALRPLAGDDTGELFF.

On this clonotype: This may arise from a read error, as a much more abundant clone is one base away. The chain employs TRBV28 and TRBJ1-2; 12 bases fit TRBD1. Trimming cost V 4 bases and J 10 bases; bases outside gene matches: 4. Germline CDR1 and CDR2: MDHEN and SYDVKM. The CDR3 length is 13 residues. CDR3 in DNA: TGTGCCAGCAGTTGGGACAGGGGGCCTATCTACACCTTC. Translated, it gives CASSWDRGPIYTF.

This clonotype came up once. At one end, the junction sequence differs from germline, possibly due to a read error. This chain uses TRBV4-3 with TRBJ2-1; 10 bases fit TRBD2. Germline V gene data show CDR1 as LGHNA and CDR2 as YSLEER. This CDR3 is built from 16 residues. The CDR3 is CASSQESGGADNEQIF. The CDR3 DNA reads TGCGCCAGCAGCCAAGAGAGCGGGGGGGCCGACAATGAGCAGATCTTC.

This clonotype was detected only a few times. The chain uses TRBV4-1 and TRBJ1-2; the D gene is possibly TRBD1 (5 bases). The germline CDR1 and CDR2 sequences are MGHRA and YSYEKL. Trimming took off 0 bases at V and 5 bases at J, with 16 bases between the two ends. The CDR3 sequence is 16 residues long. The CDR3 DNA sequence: TGCGCCAGCAGCCAAGAGAACGTAGGGACGAAGTATGGCTACACCTTC. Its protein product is CASSQENVGTKYGYTF.

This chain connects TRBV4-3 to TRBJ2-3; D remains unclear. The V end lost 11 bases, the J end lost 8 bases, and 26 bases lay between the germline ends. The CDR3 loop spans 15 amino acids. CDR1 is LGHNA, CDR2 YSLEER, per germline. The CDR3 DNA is TGCGCCCGCGGCGCGCTCCGAGACCCAGAGGTTACGCAGTATTTT. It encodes CARGALRDPEVTQYF.

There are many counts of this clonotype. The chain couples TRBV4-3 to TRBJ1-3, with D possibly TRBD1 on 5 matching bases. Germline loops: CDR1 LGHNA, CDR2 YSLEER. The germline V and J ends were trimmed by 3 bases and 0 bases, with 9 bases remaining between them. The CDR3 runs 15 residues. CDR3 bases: TGCGCCAGCAGCCAGGGACGCATCTCTGGAAACACCATATATTTT. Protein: CASSQGRISGNTIYF.